A selection of T cell receptor beta chains follows, all from one sample in a study of T-cell reconstitution after alpha-beta-depleted transplantation in children. TCRdb used MiXCR to reprocess the PCR reads, holding one entry per CDR3 protein. The profile shows about 440,000 distinct CDR3 sequences, 43% of them singletons. The sequenced sample was PBMCs, obtained before TCRalphabeta/CD19-depleted stem cell transplant. The receptors stem from a girl aged 2-10 years with aplastic anemia, due to receive a stem cell transplant. Each CDR3 is given with its conserved first and last residue. D genes are given only for firm matches. The listing skips clone size in some rows; elsewhere it reads once, few, many or a size class.

j_call d_call v_call clone_size cdr3_nt cdr3_aa
TRBJ2-4 . TRBV29-1 . TGCAGCGCCAGGGGCCAGGGTCCCAAAAACATTCAGTACTTC CSARGQGPKNIQYF
TRBJ2-1 . TRBV29-1 . TGCAGCGTTGATAGGGCGGGCGGTACCTACAATGAGCAGTTCTTC CSVDRAGGTYNEQFF
TRBJ2-5 . TRBV6-5 . TGTGCCAGCAGTTACCTTTCGGACAGAAAACAAGAGACCCAGTACTTC CASSYLSDRKQETQYF
TRBJ2-5 TRBD2 TRBV2 . TGTGCCAGCAGGGAACTAGCGGGGTTACAAGAGACCCAGTACTTC CASRELAGLQETQYF
TRBJ2-3 . TRBV7-9 . TGTGCCAGCACCGAACCCACAGATACGCAGTATTTT CASTEPTDTQYF
TRBJ1-4 . TRBV20-1 . TGCAGTGCCCCTGGCCGGGGTGCAACTAATGAAAAACTGTTTTTT CSAPGRGATNEKLFF
TRBJ2-7 TRBD2 TRBV5-6 . TGTGCCAGCAGCTTACTAGCGGGCAGACTCTACGAGCAGTACTTC CASSLLAGRLYEQYF
TRBJ1-3 . TRBV5-1 . TGCGCCAGCAGCGGGGACATAAACTCTGGAAACACCATATATTTT CASSGDINSGNTIYF
TRBJ1-2 . TRBV20-1 . TGCAGTGCTAGCGACCCCGAGGGGTACCGTCATGGAATCGGCGGCTACACCTTC CSASDPEGYRHGIGGYTF
TRBJ2-3 TRBD2 TRBV10-1 . TGCGCCAGCAGTGGGTCGACTAGCGGGGGTGACACAGATACGCAGTATTTT CASSGSTSGGDTDTQYF
TRBJ2-3 TRBD2 TRBV7-2 . TGTGCCAGCAGCTTAGAGAGCGGGGGGGGTACAGATACGCAGTATTTT CASSLESGGGTDTQYF
TRBJ2-1 TRBD2 TRBV5-1 . TGCGCCAGCAGCCCTTATTGGGTGCTAGCGGGGGATAACAATGAGCAGTTCTTC CASSPYWVLAGDNNEQFF
TRBJ2-2 . TRBV21-1 many TGTGCCAGCAGCAATCGTCCAGGGCGGAACACCGGGGAGCTGTTTTTT CASSNRPGRNTGELFF
TRBJ2-7 TRBD2 TRBV6-5 few TGTGCCAGCAGTTACTGGGGGACTAGCGGGGGGAACTACGAGCAGTACTTC CASSYWGTSGGNYEQYF
TRBJ2-1 TRBD2 TRBV28 . TGTGCCAGCAGCGCCGGGGTGGGCTCGGGACTAATCTCATATGAGCAGTTCTTC CASSAGVGSGLISYEQFF
TRBJ2-1 TRBD2 TRBV20-1 few TGCAGTCCCACCGGGACTAGCGGGAGCAAAAGTGGGAATGAGCAGTTCTTC CSPTGTSGSKSGNEQFF
TRBJ2-1 TRBD2 TRBV7-2 once TGTGCCAGCAGCCCGGGACTAGTGGGGGCGGAGCAGTTCTTC CASSPGLVGAEQFF
TRBJ2-2 TRBD1 TRBV2 few TGTGCCAGCAGTGACTGGACAGGAGCGACCGGGGAGCTGTTTTTT CASSDWTGATGELFF
TRBJ2-4 TRBD2 TRBV20-1 . TGCAGTGCTCGAACTAGCGGGGGGGCTCAAAACATTCAGTACTTC CSARTSGGAQNIQYF
TRBJ2-3 TRBD2 TRBV12-3/TRBV12-4 . TGTGCCAGCAGTTCCCGGACTAGCGGCCGCACAGATACGCAGTATTTT CASSSRTSGRTDTQYF
TRBJ2-5 . TRBV20-1 . TGCAGTGCTAGACCGAGAGTGGAGACCCAGTACTTC CSARPRVETQYF
TRBJ1-2 . TRBV12-3/TRBV12-4 . TGTGCCAGCAGTTTAGCGGGCGAGACATCCCGTGGCTACACCTTC CASSLAGETSRGYTF
TRBJ2-1 . TRBV15 . TGTGCCACCAGCAGAGGACCAATGGGGGCCAATGAGCAGTTCTTC CATSRGPMGANEQFF
TRBJ2-7 TRBD1 TRBV6-1 . TGTGCCAGCACTGCGGACAGGGCCTACGAGCAGTACTTC CASTADRAYEQYF
TRBJ1-1 TRBD1 TRBV28 . TGTGCCAGCAGTTTGACAGGGAAAACTGAAGCTTTCTTT CASSLTGKTEAFF
TRBJ2-7 . TRBV7-8 . TGTGCCAGCAGCTTAGGGGTAGGGGGCTCCTACGAGCAGTACTTC CASSLGVGGSYEQYF
TRBJ2-1 . TRBV5-1 . TGCGCCAGCACCCCCCCTGGAGGGGCGGGATTACTAGGGAGCTCCTACAATGAGCAGTTCTTC CASTPPGGAGLLGSSYNEQFF
TRBJ2-1 TRBD2 TRBV6-5 . TGTGCCAGCAGTTCCACAGCGGGAGACTATAACAATGAGCAGTTCTTC CASSSTAGDYNNEQFF
TRBJ2-1 TRBD2 TRBV6-1 . TGTGCCAGCAGCCCTTATAGACTAGCGGGTCCGAACAATGAGCAGTTCTTC CASSPYRLAGPNNEQFF
TRBJ1-3 . TRBV7-6 few TGTGCCAGCAGCCCATTCGTGAGGAGGGAGTTTGGAAACACCATATATTTT CASSPFVRREFGNTIYF
TRBJ1-2 . TRBV7-2 many TGTGCCAGCAGCTTAATGACTCGCGTTAACTATGGCTACACCTTC CASSLMTRVNYGYTF
TRBJ1-3 . TRBV11-2 many TGTGCCAGCAGGCAATCCGGGATACAGTCTGGAAACACCATATATTTT CASRQSGIQSGNTIYF
TRBJ2-6 . TRBV29-1 few TGCAGCGTTGAATGGACCTCTGGGGCCAACGTCCTGACTTTC CSVEWTSGANVLTF
TRBJ2-4 TRBD2 TRBV20-1 . TGCAGTGCTGGAGAAAGCGGGAGGATAAACATTCAGTACTTC CSAGESGRINIQYF
TRBJ1-3 . TRBV20-1 . TGCTGCTTCCCCTCTGCAGGCCAAAAAGGCTCTGGAAACACCATATATTTT CCFPSAGQKGSGNTIYF
TRBJ2-2 . TRBV2 . TGTGCCAGCAGTGTGGAGCTCACGGACACCGGGGAGCTGTTTTTT CASSVELTDTGELFF
TRBJ2-5 TRBD1 TRBV5-1 many TGCGCCAGCAGCTTGACCGGGACAGTGGGGGAGACCCAGTACTTC CASSLTGTVGETQYF
TRBJ2-2 . TRBV7-9 . TGTGCCAGCAGCTCCGGGCCCACGGGTACCGGGGAGCTGTTTTTT CASSSGPTGTGELFF
TRBJ1-6 TRBD1 TRBV12-3/TRBV12-4 few TGTGCCAGCAGCCGTACAGGGGGTAATAATTCACCCCTCCACTTT CASSRTGGNNSPLHF
TRBJ2-2 . TRBV2 . TGTGCCAGCAACCCTAAAACAGGGCCCTACACCGGGGAGCTGTTTTTT CASNPKTGPYTGELFF
TRBJ1-2 . TRBV2 many TGTGCCAGCATGGGGCAGGGGAACTATGGCTACACCTTC CASMGQGNYGYTF
TRBJ2-3 TRBD2 TRBV7-3 few TGTGCCAGCAGCTCAACAGGGACTAGCGGCACAGATACGCAGTATTTT CASSSTGTSGTDTQYF
TRBJ2-7 . TRBV15 . TGTGCCACCAGCAGAGATCAGTTCTACGAGCAGTACTTC CATSRDQFYEQYF
TRBJ1-1 . TRBV7-9 . TGTGCCAGCAGCCCTCTAAAGAGTCCCGAAGCTTTCTTT CASSPLKSPEAFF
TRBJ1-4 . TRBV4-1 . TGCGCCAGCAGCCCTAAGGCTCCAACTAATGAAAAACTGTTTTTT CASSPKAPTNEKLFF
TRBJ2-3 . TRBV20-1 . TGCAGTGCTATAGTTGGCGGGAGCACAGATACGCAGTATTTT CSAIVGGSTDTQYF
TRBJ1-1 . TRBV6-1 . TGTGCCAGCAGTCAGGGGCGACGGGTTTGGACTGAAGCTTTCTTT CASSQGRRVWTEAFF
TRBJ2-5 TRBD1 TRBV3-1 . TGTGCCAGCAGCCTCTATGGGTCCCGGGGACAGTATGAAGAGACCCAGTACTTC CASSLYGSRGQYEETQYF
TRBJ1-4 . TRBV28 many TGTGCCAGCAGTTTATACGCAACTAATGAAAAACTGTTTTTT CASSLYATNEKLFF
TRBJ1-1 . TRBV6-1 few TGTGCCAGCGTCCGATACCTTCCTAACACTGAAGCTTTCTTT CASVRYLPNTEAFF
TRBJ2-7 . TRBV27 few TGTGCCAGCAGTTTATTACGGGCCGTGAGCGGATACTACGAGCAGTACTTC CASSLLRAVSGYYEQYF
TRBJ2-3 TRBD1 TRBV7-3 . TGTGCCAGCAGCTTCCGACAGGGCACCACAGATACGCAGTATTTT CASSFRQGTTDTQYF
TRBJ2-4 . TRBV6-1 few TGTGCCAGCGATAAAAGTCGAGCGTGGGTAGCCAAAAACATTCAGTACTTC CASDKSRAWVAKNIQYF
TRBJ2-1 . TRBV15 few TGTGCCACCAGCAGGTCACTTGTTGAGAGCGAGCAGTTCTTC CATSRSLVESEQFF
TRBJ1-2 TRBD1 TRBV6-5 many TGTGCCAGCAGTTCGACCCTTCAGGGGGCGGGTGGCTACACCTTC CASSSTLQGAGGYTF
TRBJ2-7 TRBD2 TRBV5-5 few TGTGCCAGCAGAGTGGCCCTAGCGGGGGTCTACGAGCAGTACTTC CASRVALAGVYEQYF